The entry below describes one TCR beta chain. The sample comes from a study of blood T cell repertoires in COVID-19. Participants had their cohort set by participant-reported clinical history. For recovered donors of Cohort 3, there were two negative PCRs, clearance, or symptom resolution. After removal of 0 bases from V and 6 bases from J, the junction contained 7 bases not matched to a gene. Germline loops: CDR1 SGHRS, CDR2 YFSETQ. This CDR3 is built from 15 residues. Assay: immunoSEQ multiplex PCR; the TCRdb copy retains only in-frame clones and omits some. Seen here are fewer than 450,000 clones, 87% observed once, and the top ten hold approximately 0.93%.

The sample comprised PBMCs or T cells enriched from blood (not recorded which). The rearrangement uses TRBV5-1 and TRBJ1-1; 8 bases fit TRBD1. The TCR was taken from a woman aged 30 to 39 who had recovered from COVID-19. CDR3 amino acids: CASSLGTGTGSEAFF. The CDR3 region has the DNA TGCGCCAGCAGCTTGGGGACCGGGACAGGCTCTGAAGCTTTCTTT.